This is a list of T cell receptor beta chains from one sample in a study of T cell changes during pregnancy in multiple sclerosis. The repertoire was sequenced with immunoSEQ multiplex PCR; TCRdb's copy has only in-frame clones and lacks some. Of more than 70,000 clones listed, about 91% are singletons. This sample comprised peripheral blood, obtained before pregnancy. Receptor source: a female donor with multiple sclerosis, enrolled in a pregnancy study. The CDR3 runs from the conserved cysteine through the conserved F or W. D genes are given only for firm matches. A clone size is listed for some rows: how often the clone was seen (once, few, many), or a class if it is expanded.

cdr3_aa: CASSVRGGLSTDTQYF
cdr3_nt: TGCGCCAGCAGCGTTCGGGGGGGCCTTAGCACAGATACGCAGTATTTT
clone_size: NA
d_call: TRBD2
j_call: TRBJ2-3
v_call: TRBV5-1

cdr3_aa: CASSPKRAAPNYGYTF
cdr3_nt: TGTGCCAGCTCACCAAAGAGGGCAGCACCTAACTATGGCTACACCTTC
clone_size: NA
d_call: NA
j_call: TRBJ1-2
v_call: TRBV18

cdr3_aa: CASSLIGVAGGYNEQFF
cdr3_nt: TGTGCCAGCAGTTTAATCGGAGTAGCGGGTGGCTACAATGAGCAGTTCTTC
clone_size: NA
d_call: TRBD2
j_call: TRBJ2-1
v_call: TRBV27

cdr3_aa: CASSRDRTGNTIYF
cdr3_nt: TGTGCCAGCAGCCGGGACAGAACTGGAAACACCATATATTTT
clone_size: NA
d_call: TRBD1
j_call: TRBJ1-3
v_call: TRBV6-6

cdr3_aa: CASSIQGTSEFREQFF
cdr3_nt: TGTGCCAGCAGCATCCAGGGGACGTCGGAATTCCGTGAGCAGTTCTTC
clone_size: NA
d_call: NA
j_call: TRBJ2-1
v_call: TRBV7-9

cdr3_aa: CASGGNGYTF
cdr3_nt: TGTGCCAGCGGCGGGAATGGCTACACCTTC
clone_size: NA
d_call: NA
j_call: TRBJ1-2
v_call: TRBV2

cdr3_aa: CASSSSGGAADTQYF
cdr3_nt: TGTGCCAGCAGCTCCAGCGGGGGGGCCGCTGATACGCAGTATTTT
clone_size: NA
d_call: TRBD2
j_call: TRBJ2-3
v_call: TRBV9

cdr3_aa: CASSQWTGDNYGYTF
cdr3_nt: TGCGCCAGCAGCCAATGGACAGGAGATAACTATGGCTACACCTTC
clone_size: once
d_call: TRBD1
j_call: TRBJ1-2
v_call: TRBV4-1

cdr3_aa: CASSIVHSYNEQFF
cdr3_nt: TGTGCCAGTAGTATAGTCCACAGCTACAATGAGCAGTTCTTC
clone_size: once
d_call: NA
j_call: TRBJ2-1
v_call: TRBV19

cdr3_aa: CASSSAAGHLNQPQHF
cdr3_nt: TGTGCCAGCAGTTCCGCCGCCGGACACCTCAATCAGCCCCAGCATTTT
clone_size: NA
d_call: NA
j_call: TRBJ1-5
v_call: TRBV6-5

cdr3_aa: CASSLNTRGTGYTF
cdr3_nt: TGTGCCAGCAGCTTAAACACCAGGGGGACTGGCTACACCTTC
clone_size: NA
d_call: TRBD1
j_call: TRBJ1-2
v_call: TRBV7-9

cdr3_aa: CASKGTGGYNEQFF
cdr3_nt: TGTGCCAGCAAGGGGACAGGGGGCTACAATGAGCAGTTCTTC
clone_size: NA
d_call: TRBD1
j_call: TRBJ2-1
v_call: TRBV2

cdr3_aa: CASSLVQRMGGEQYF
cdr3_nt: TGTGCCAGCAGCTTAGTCCAGCGGATGGGTGGCGAGCAGTACTTC
clone_size: NA
d_call: NA
j_call: TRBJ2-7
v_call: TRBV7-9

cdr3_aa: CASSLGAAYEQYF
cdr3_nt: TGCGCCAGCAGCTTGGGAGCGGCCTACGAGCAGTACTTC
clone_size: NA
d_call: NA
j_call: TRBJ2-7
v_call: TRBV5-1

cdr3_aa: CASSLTGGNQPQHF
cdr3_nt: TGTGCCAGCAGCCTGACAGGGGGGAATCAGCCCCAGCATTTT
clone_size: NA
d_call: TRBD1
j_call: TRBJ1-5
v_call: TRBV6-5

cdr3_aa: CASSLAGDFNQPQHF
cdr3_nt: TGTGCCAGCAGCTTGGCCGGGGACTTCAATCAGCCCCAGCATTTT
clone_size: NA
d_call: NA
j_call: TRBJ1-5
v_call: TRBV5-5

cdr3_aa: CASSLGGASYYGYTF
cdr3_nt: TGTGCCAGCAGTTTGGGGGGGGCTTCCTACTATGGCTACACCTTC
clone_size: NA
d_call: NA
j_call: TRBJ1-2
v_call: TRBV27

cdr3_aa: CASSQGFSGGASDTQYF
cdr3_nt: TGTGCCAGCAGCCAAGGATTTAGCGGGGGGGCCTCAGATACGCAGTATTTT
clone_size: NA
d_call: TRBD2
j_call: TRBJ2-3
v_call: TRBV4-2

cdr3_aa: CASSPRGSYEQYF
cdr3_nt: TGTGCCAGCAGTCCCAGGGGCTCCTACGAGCAGTACTTC
clone_size: NA
d_call: NA
j_call: TRBJ2-7
v_call: TRBV2

cdr3_aa: CASSPWTGSYEQYF
cdr3_nt: TGTGCCAGCAGCCCCTGGACGGGGTCCTACGAGCAGTACTTC
clone_size: NA
d_call: NA
j_call: TRBJ2-7
v_call: TRBV14

cdr3_aa: CAISERGQGLVEQYF
cdr3_nt: TGTGCCATCAGTGAGCGGGGACAGGGTCTGGTAGAGCAGTACTTC
clone_size: NA
d_call: TRBD1
j_call: TRBJ2-7
v_call: TRBV10-3

cdr3_aa: CASRTSGSYEQYF
cdr3_nt: TGTGCCAGCCGGACTAGCGGGAGTTACGAGCAGTACTTC
clone_size: NA
d_call: TRBD2
j_call: TRBJ2-7
v_call: TRBV6-1

cdr3_aa: CASSRTGGATNEKLFF
cdr3_nt: TGCGCCAGCAGCCGGACAGGGGGCGCGACTAATGAAAAACTGTTTTTT
clone_size: NA
d_call: TRBD1
j_call: TRBJ1-4
v_call: TRBV5-1

cdr3_aa: CASSLLPRTGQETQYF
cdr3_nt: TGTGCCAGCTCACTTCTCCCGAGGACAGGGCAAGAGACCCAGTACTTC
clone_size: NA
d_call: TRBD1
j_call: TRBJ2-5
v_call: TRBV18

cdr3_aa: CASSLSVNYGYTF
cdr3_nt: TGCGCCAGCAGCTTGTCCGTTAACTATGGCTACACCTTC
clone_size: NA
d_call: NA
j_call: TRBJ1-2
v_call: TRBV5-1

cdr3_aa: CSARTGYEQYF
cdr3_nt: TGCAGTGCCAGAACAGGCTACGAGCAGTACTTC
clone_size: NA
d_call: NA
j_call: TRBJ2-7
v_call: TRBV20-1

cdr3_aa: CASSGAGSDTDTQYF
cdr3_nt: TGTGCCAGCAGCGGAGCGGGGAGTGACACAGATACGCAGTATTTT
clone_size: NA
d_call: TRBD2
j_call: TRBJ2-3
v_call: TRBV9

cdr3_aa: CASSVPSGNEKLFF
cdr3_nt: TGTGCCAGCAGTGTCCCTTCCGGTAACGAAAAACTGTTTTTT
clone_size: NA
d_call: NA
j_call: TRBJ1-4
v_call: TRBV25-1

cdr3_aa: CASSYSTGRLGYTF
cdr3_nt: TGTGCCAGCAGTTACTCAACAGGGCGCCTTGGCTACACCTTC
clone_size: NA
d_call: NA
j_call: TRBJ1-2
v_call: TRBV6-5

cdr3_aa: CASRSDYPSGAYEQYF
cdr3_nt: TGTGCCAGCAGATCGGACTACCCGAGCGGGGCCTACGAGCAGTACTTC
clone_size: once
d_call: TRBD2
j_call: TRBJ2-7
v_call: TRBV27

cdr3_aa: CASSARGDPYNEQFF
cdr3_nt: TGTGCCAGTAGTGCCCGCGGGGATCCCTACAATGAGCAGTTCTTC
clone_size: NA
d_call: NA
j_call: TRBJ2-1
v_call: TRBV19

cdr3_aa: CAISAEGGKTFF
cdr3_nt: TGTGCCATCAGCGCGGAAGGAGGTAAAACTTTCTTT
clone_size: NA
d_call: NA
j_call: TRBJ1-1
v_call: TRBV10-3

cdr3_aa: CAGRQGMNTEAFF
cdr3_nt: TGTGCCGGCAGACAGGGGATGAACACTGAAGCTTTCTTT
clone_size: NA
d_call: TRBD1
j_call: TRBJ1-1
v_call: TRBV10-3

cdr3_aa: CASSSRVGYQETQYF
cdr3_nt: TGTGCCAGCAGTTCCAGGGTGGGGTACCAAGAGACCCAGTACTTC
clone_size: NA
d_call: NA
j_call: TRBJ2-5
v_call: TRBV28

cdr3_aa: CASSLPRDRGRQVEQFF
cdr3_nt: TGTGCCAGCAGCTTACCCCGGGACAGGGGGCGCCAGGTTGAGCAGTTCTTC
clone_size: NA
d_call: TRBD1
j_call: TRBJ2-1
v_call: TRBV7-6

cdr3_aa: CAISRDSRTGELFF
cdr3_nt: TGTGCCATCAGCCGAGACAGTCGCACCGGGGAGCTGTTTTTT
clone_size: NA
d_call: NA
j_call: TRBJ2-2
v_call: TRBV10-3

cdr3_aa: CASSLLRGGGNEQFF
cdr3_nt: TGTGCCAGCAGTTTATTGAGGGGAGGGGGAAATGAGCAGTTCTTC
clone_size: NA
d_call: NA
j_call: TRBJ2-1
v_call: TRBV27

cdr3_aa: CASSTQGSGVDTGELFF
cdr3_nt: TGTGCCAGTAGTACCCAGGGGAGCGGGGTTGACACCGGGGAGCTGTTTTTT
clone_size: NA
d_call: NA
j_call: TRBJ2-2
v_call: TRBV19

cdr3_aa: CASSNTREGYTF
cdr3_nt: TGTGCCAGCAGTAACACTAGGGAGGGCTACACCTTC
clone_size: NA
d_call: NA
j_call: TRBJ1-2
v_call: TRBV6-5

cdr3_aa: CASSVGTRTGDTQYF
cdr3_nt: TGTGCCAGCAGCGTAGGCACCCGAACAGGTGATACGCAGTATTTT
clone_size: NA
d_call: NA
j_call: TRBJ2-3
v_call: TRBV9

cdr3_aa: CASLGQGALRETQYF
cdr3_nt: TGTGCCAGCTTGGGACAGGGGGCTTTGAGAGAGACCCAGTACTTC
clone_size: NA
d_call: TRBD1
j_call: TRBJ2-5
v_call: TRBV2

cdr3_aa: CASSLNPGGTYEQYF
cdr3_nt: TGTGCCAGCAGTTTAAATCCAGGGGGGACCTACGAGCAGTACTTC
clone_size: NA
d_call: NA
j_call: TRBJ2-7
v_call: TRBV27

cdr3_aa: CASSFSRGSTDTQYF
cdr3_nt: TGTGCCAGCAGCTTCTCCCGAGGATCCACAGATACGCAGTATTTT
clone_size: NA
d_call: NA
j_call: TRBJ2-3
v_call: TRBV11-3

cdr3_aa: CATSLQGEQYF
cdr3_nt: TGTGCCACCAGCCTTCAGGGGGAGCAGTACTTC
clone_size: NA
d_call: NA
j_call: TRBJ2-7
v_call: TRBV15

cdr3_aa: CAWRRGVGQGTNEKLFF
cdr3_nt: TGTGCCTGGAGACGGGGGGTGGGGCAAGGCACTAATGAAAAACTGTTTTTT
clone_size: NA
d_call: NA
j_call: TRBJ1-4
v_call: TRBV30

cdr3_aa: CASSSGANYGYTF
cdr3_nt: TGTGCCAGCAGCTCAGGGGCTAACTATGGCTACACCTTC
clone_size: NA
d_call: NA
j_call: TRBJ1-2
v_call: TRBV7-9

cdr3_aa: CASRRQVPGELFF
cdr3_nt: TGTGCCAGCCGTCGACAGGTGCCCGGGGAGCTGTTTTTT
clone_size: once
d_call: NA
j_call: TRBJ2-2
v_call: TRBV6-5

cdr3_aa: CASSLPLHDRNYGYTF
cdr3_nt: TGTGCCAGCAGCTTACCACTGCACGACAGGAACTATGGCTACACCTTC
clone_size: NA
d_call: NA
j_call: TRBJ1-2
v_call: TRBV7-9

cdr3_aa: CASSPLRGETQYF
cdr3_nt: TGTGCCAGCAGCCCCCTTAGGGGGGAGACCCAGTACTTC
clone_size: NA
d_call: NA
j_call: TRBJ2-5
v_call: TRBV4-2

cdr3_aa: CASSLADRGGSMVRYF
cdr3_nt: TGTGCCAGCAGCTTAGCGGACAGGGGTGGTTCTATGGTTCGGTACTTC
clone_size: NA
d_call: TRBD1
j_call: TRBJ2-7
v_call: TRBV7-8

cdr3_aa: CASSSKQGANGYTF
cdr3_nt: TGCGCCAGCAGCTCTAAACAGGGGGCGAATGGCTACACCTTC
clone_size: NA
d_call: TRBD1
j_call: TRBJ1-2
v_call: TRBV5-1

cdr3_aa: CASSQAGDYYEQYF
cdr3_nt: TGTGCCAGCAGCCAAGCCGGGGATTACTACGAGCAGTACTTC
clone_size: NA
d_call: NA
j_call: TRBJ2-7
v_call: TRBV14

cdr3_aa: CASRTGVDNQPQHF
cdr3_nt: TGTGCCAGCAGGACAGGGGTGGACAATCAGCCCCAGCATTTT
clone_size: NA
d_call: TRBD1
j_call: TRBJ1-5
v_call: TRBV6-1

cdr3_aa: CASSLSGGYGYTF
cdr3_nt: TGTGCCAGCAGTTTATCAGGGGGCTATGGCTACACCTTC
clone_size: NA
d_call: NA
j_call: TRBJ1-2
v_call: TRBV27